This T cell receptor beta chain was sequenced for a study of blood T cell repertoires in COVID-19. Trimming took off 3 bases at V and 3 bases at J, with 3 bases between the two ends. This CDR3 region has 11 residues. Per the study methods: It was from reference gene primer amplification that nucleated cell counts were estimated. Assay used: immunoSEQ multiplex PCR; TCRdb lists only in-frame clones, some missing. That table gives V, J and clone size, and the DNA gave D and trimming. The sample records roughly 300,000 clones, roughly 87% being singletons. Recovery meant two consecutive negative NP/OP PCR tests, professional clearance, or resolved symptoms.

The receptor comes from a woman younger than 45 who had recovered from COVID-19. This sequence joins TRBV12-3 or TRBV12-4 and TRBJ2-7; D unclear. Material for sequencing was PBMCs or T cells enriched from blood (not recorded which). CDR3 amino acids: CASSFHYEQYF. The CDR3 DNA reads as TGTGCCAGCAGTTTCCACTACGAGCAGTACTTC.